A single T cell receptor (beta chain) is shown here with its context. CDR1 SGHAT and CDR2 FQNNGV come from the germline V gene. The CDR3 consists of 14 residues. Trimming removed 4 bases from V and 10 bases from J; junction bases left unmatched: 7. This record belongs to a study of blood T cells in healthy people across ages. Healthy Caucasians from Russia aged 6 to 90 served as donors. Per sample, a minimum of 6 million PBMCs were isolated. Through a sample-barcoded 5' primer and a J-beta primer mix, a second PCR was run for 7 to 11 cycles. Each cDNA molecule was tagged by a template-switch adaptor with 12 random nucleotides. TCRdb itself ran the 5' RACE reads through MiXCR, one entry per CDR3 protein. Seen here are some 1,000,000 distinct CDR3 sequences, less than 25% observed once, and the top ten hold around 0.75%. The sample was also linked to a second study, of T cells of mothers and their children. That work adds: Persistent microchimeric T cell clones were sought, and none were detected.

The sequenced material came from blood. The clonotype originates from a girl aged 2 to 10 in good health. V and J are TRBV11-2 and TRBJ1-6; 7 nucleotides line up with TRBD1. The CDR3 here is CASSYGQVESPLHF. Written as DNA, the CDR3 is TGTGCCAGCAGCTACGGACAGGTCGAGTCACCCCTCCACTTT.